This T cell receptor beta chain was recorded in a study of T cells of healthy individuals. The V end lost 8 bases, the J end lost 11 bases, and 21 bases lay between the germline ends. This CDR3 spans 13 amino acids. Looked up from germline, CDR1 is MNHEY and CDR2 is SVGEGT. MiXCR, applied by TCRdb to the 5' RACE reads, yields one record per CDR3 protein. Among 63,000 or so distinct CDR3 sequences, 15% to 20% were seen once, and the ten largest hold approximately 4.8%. This clonotype was detected a few times. The chain uses TRBV6-2 or TRBV6-3 and TRBJ1-1; tentative D call: TRBD1 (6 bases). This clonotype was obtained from a human donor in good health. The CDR3 sequence is CASRLTGGANAFF. For the CDR3, the DNA is TGTGCCAGCCGATTGACGGGGGGCGCAAATGCTTTCTTT.